A selection of T cell receptor beta chains follows, all from one sample in a study of T cell repertoires in cytomegalovirus infection. MiXCR was run by TCRdb on the reads, yielding one entry per CDR3 protein. The sample includes fewer than 350,000 distinct CDR3 sequences, over 7.5% of them seen just once. The specimen was PBMCs. These TCRs come from a human donor in good health (CMV status not recorded). Some clones in this sample may be carry-over from other donors' samples. Each CDR3 is given with its conserved first and last residue. Each record gives: V gene, J gene, clone size, D gene, CDR3 DNA, CDR3 protein. The D gene is left open where the match is weak. Part of the rows lack a size; the others show once, few, many or a class for expanded clones.

TRBV20-1	TRBJ1-5	many	NA	TGCAGTGCGCGTCGTGGGGTTAGCAATCAGCCCCAGCATTTT	CSARRGVSNQPQHF
TRBV7-2	TRBJ2-5	many	TRBD2	TGTGCCAGCAGCTTCACTAGCGGGGGCCAAGAGACCCAGTACTTC	CASSFTSGGQETQYF
TRBV7-6	TRBJ2-7	many	TRBD2	TGTGCCAGCAGCGGACTCGGGACTAGCGGCTACGAGCAGTACTTC	CASSGLGTSGYEQYF
TRBV7-2	TRBJ1-6	many	NA	TGTGCCAGCAGCTTCGGACCGGATAATTCACCCCTCCACTTT	CASSFGPDNSPLHF
TRBV7-2	TRBJ2-5	many	NA	TGTGCCAGCAGCTTATACGAACGGGATCAAGAGACCCAGTACTTC	CASSLYERDQETQYF
TRBV27	TRBJ2-5	many	TRBD2	TGTGCCAGCACCCCGCGGGGGGCGAGGGAGACCCAGTACTTC	CASTPRGARETQYF
TRBV2	TRBJ2-3	NA	NA	TGTGCCAGCAGTGAGGTATCTACGCAGTATTTT	CASSEVSTQYF
TRBV7-9	TRBJ2-2	many	TRBD2	TGTGCCAGCAGCTTTCCTCTTTGGACTAGCGGGACCCCTTCACGTGAGCTGTTTTTT	CASSFPLWTSGTPSRELFF
TRBV9	TRBJ2-7	NA	NA	TGTGCCAGCAGCGTAGCGGGTCCTTCCTACGAGCAGTACTTC	CASSVAGPSYEQYF
TRBV6-1	TRBJ1-1	many	NA	TGTGCCAGCAGTGATTCCCGGGAGGGGCACGCTGAAGCTTTCTTT	CASSDSREGHAEAFF
TRBV7-2	TRBJ1-6	many	NA	TGTGCCAGCAGCTTGGGGCTGGGGACTCACTCCAGCTCCTATAATTCACCCCTCCACTTT	CASSLGLGTHSSSYNSPLHF
TRBV12-3/TRBV12-4	TRBJ1-5	many	NA	TGTGCCAGCAGTTCCGGATTGAATGGTAATCAGCCCCAGCATTTT	CASSSGLNGNQPQHF
TRBV28	TRBJ2-7	NA	TRBD2	TGTGCCAGCATCCCCGGGACTAGCGTCCACGAGCAGTACTTC	CASIPGTSVHEQYF
TRBV12-3/TRBV12-4	TRBJ1-4	NA	NA	TGTGCCGACCGGGGGACGGGAGAAAAACTGTTTTTT	CADRGTGEKLFF